One sample yielded the 13 T cell receptor beta chains listed below, sequenced in a study of T cell responses to AZD1222 COVID-19 vaccine. TCRdb keeps only in-frame clones here, not all; method: immunoSEQ multiplex PCR. The sample has about 86,000 clones, approximately 85% seen once. The sample here was peripheral blood, taken on day 0 of AZD1222 vaccination. The receptors stem from an adult in good health.

The chain recombines TRBV2 with TRBJ2-7; 8 bases are a match to TRBD1. CDR1 is SNHLY, CDR2 FYNNEI, per germline. The CDR3 loop spans 13 amino acids. V trimming: 6 bases; J trimming: 12 bases; junction bases outside the gene matches: 13. The CDR3 region has the DNA TGTGCCAGCAGCCCGGACAGGGATACCGGCCTGTACTTC. It yields the protein CASSPDRDTGLYF.

CDR3 DNA sequence: TGTGCCAGCAGCCGACGACAGTCAACTAATGAAAAACTGTTTTTT. Its protein product is CASSRRQSTNEKLFF. This chain uses TRBV4-2 with TRBJ1-4; possible D gene TRBD1, 5 bases. From germline, CDR1 is LGHNA and CDR2 YNFKEQ. The CDR3 has 15 residues. Trimming removed 4 bases at V and 0 bases at J, with 9 bases between.

The chain employs TRBV19 and TRBJ2-3; possible D gene TRBD2, 5 bases. This CDR3 has 15 residues. Germline V gene sequence: CDR1 LNHDA, CDR2 SQIVND (reference sequence). Trimming left V 4 bases short and J 7 bases short, with 18 bases between. The CDR3 region has the DNA TGTGCCAGTAGTAGCGAAGTGGGAGTACTAAATACGCAGTATTTT. Protein sequence: CASSSEVGVLNTQYF.

V and J are TRBV7-2 and TRBJ1-1; no firm D call. The CDR3 consists of 14 residues. Germline values: CDR1 SGHTA, CDR2 FQGNSA. V shed 5 bases and J shed 1 base, with 11 bases lying between them. DNA for the CDR3: TGTGCCAGCAGCACTCCGGGGAGGAACACTGAAGCTTTCTTT. Amino acids: CASSTPGRNTEAFF.

The gene calls are TRBV12-3 or TRBV12-4 and TRBJ2-2; D might be TRBD2 (6 bases). CDR3 length: 13 residues. V was pared by 3 bases and J by 4 bases, with 6 bases between. CDR3 protein: CASSLGGTGELFF. The CDR3 DNA reads as TGTGCCAGCAGTTTGGGGGGCACCGGGGAGCTGTTTTTT.

The gene calls are TRBV7-3 and TRBJ2-3; 9 nucleotides match TRBD1. Unmatched junction bases numbered 6, after V lost 5 bases and J lost 3 bases. CDR1 and CDR2 (germline): SGHTA, FQGTGA. CDR3 length equals 15 residues. This chain's CDR3 is CASSPQGAQTDTQYF. The CDR3 DNA sequence: TGTGCCAGCAGCCCACAGGGGGCGCAGACAGATACGCAGTATTTT.

The CDR3 nucleotides are TGTGCCAGCAGCTTCGGTAGACAGGGCCCTACAAACAATGAGCAGTTCTTC. Translated: CASSFGRQGPTNNEQFF. This sequence joins TRBV7-2 and TRBJ2-1, with TRBD1 matching 7 bases. V shed 3 bases, J shed 5 bases, and the junction held 13 bases outside the gene matches. Germline values: CDR1 SGHTA, CDR2 FQGNSA. This CDR3 contains 17 residues.

The rearrangement joins TRBV24-1 to TRBJ2-3, with D tentatively TRBD2 (6 bases). The CDR3 length is 15 residues. The V end lost 1 base, the J end lost 2 bases, and 9 bases lay between the germline ends. Germline loops: CDR1 KGHDR, CDR2 SFDVKD. CDR3 coding DNA: TGTGCCACCAGTGATTTAGCGGGTGACACAGATACGCAGTATTTT. Amino acids: CATSDLAGDTDTQYF.

The chain recombines TRBV18 with TRBJ1-4; tentatively, D is TRBD1 (5 bases). V was shortened by 5 bases and J by 8 bases, with 18 bases between the two germline ends. CDR3 size: 15 residues. Germline V lookup: CDR1 KGHSH, CDR2 LQKENI. The CDR3 coding sequence is TGTGCCAGCTCAAACCGGCAGGGAATAGGAGAAAAACTGTTTTTT. It encodes CASSNRQGIGEKLFF.

The chain uses TRBV28 and TRBJ2-2; 7 positions agree with TRBD1. From germline, CDR1 is MDHEN and CDR2 SYDVKM. Losses at the gene ends were 3 bases for V and 0 bases for J; bases not matched to a gene: 10. The CDR3 runs 18 residues. The CDR3: CASSFFGRGWTNTGELFF. In DNA, the CDR3 is TGTGCCAGCAGTTTTTTTGGCAGGGGGTGGACGAACACCGGGGAGCTGTTTTTT.

The CDR3 loop reads CASSRDRGLTGELFF. DNA for the CDR3: TGTGCCAGCAGCCGGGACAGGGGGCTTACCGGGGAGCTGTTTTTT. The V call is TRBV7-2, the J call TRBJ2-2; TRBD1 matches at 12 bases. Germline V gene sequence: CDR1 SGHTA, CDR2 FQGNSA. After removal of 5 bases from V and 5 bases from J, the junction contained 3 bases not matched to a gene. This CDR3 spans 15 amino acids.

The CDR3 loop is CASSRQRVNSYEQYF. The CDR3 coding sequence is TGTGCCAGCAGTCGCCAAAGGGTCAACTCCTACGAGCAGTACTTC. This chain joins TRBV6-5 and TRBJ2-7; D is uncertain. This CDR3 contains 15 residues. The V end was cut by 5 bases, the J end by 0 bases, with 14 bases between. Germline-derived CDR1 and CDR2 are MNHEY and SVGAGI.

The rearrangement uses TRBV19 and TRBJ1-1, with a possible D match to TRBD1 (5 bases). Germline CDR1 LNHDA, CDR2 SQIVND (reference sequence). The CDR3 runs to 13 residues. Deletions cut 2 bases from V and 6 bases from J, with 10 bases between. The CDR3 here is CASSIMQGAEAFF. The CDR3 DNA follows: TGTGCCAGTAGTATAATGCAGGGCGCTGAAGCTTTCTTT.